The 27 T cell receptor beta chains below all came from one sample that was sequenced in a study of radiotherapy plus CTLA-4 blockade in lung cancer. Only in-frame clones appear in the TCRdb table, and some are missing; sequencing was by immunoSEQ multiplex PCR. The sample yields roughly 80,000 clones, around 78% seen once. The source was peripheral blood, collected from a patient treated with radiotherapy plus ipilimumab. Every receptor here comes from a human donor with non-small cell lung cancer who had a partial response to radiotherapy plus ipilimumab. Some clones in this sample may be carry-over from other donors' samples.

The rearrangement uses TRBV4-2 and TRBJ2-2, with TRBD2 matching over 7 bases. CDR3 length: 15 amino acids. The V and J ends lost 1 base and 3 bases, in that order; junction bases with no gene match: 2. Germline V gives CDR1 LGHNA, CDR2 YNFKEQ. The DNA of the CDR3 is TGTGCCAGCAGCCAAGGGGCGGGGGACACCGGGGAGCTGTTTTTT. This encodes CASSQGAGDTGELFF.

The chain joins TRBV4-1 to TRBJ2-1; no clear D. Per germline, CDR1 MGHRA and CDR2 YSYEKL. V dropped 0 bases and J dropped 4 bases, with 7 bases sitting between them. This CDR3 has 14 residues. The CDR3 loop reads CASSQEKTYNEQFF. The CDR3 region has the DNA TGCGCCAGCAGCCAAGAGAAGACTTACAATGAGCAGTTCTTC.

V and J are TRBV5-4 and TRBJ2-3, with 10 positions matching TRBD2. This CDR3 is built from 14 residues. Germline loops: CDR1 SGHNT, CDR2 YYREEE (reference sequence). After removal of 3 bases from V and 6 bases from J, the junction contained 4 bases not matched to a gene. The CDR3 DNA reads TGTGCCAGCAGCTCCCGACTAGCGGGCGATACGCAGTATTTT. Translating it yields CASSSRLAGDTQYF.

This clone was observed a single time. V usage is TRBV5-4 and J usage is TRBJ1-2; D gene uncertain. CDR1 and CDR2 (germline): SGHNT, YYREEE (reference sequence). This CDR3 contains 13 residues. V lost 2 bases and J lost 0, with 5 bases in between. The CDR3 region is CASSFNPNYGYTF. The CDR3 bases are TGTGCCAGCAGCTTTAATCCTAACTATGGCTACACCTTC.

The J gene is TRBJ2-1, the V gene TRBV30; tentatively, D is TRBD2 (6 bases). V was shortened by 2 bases and J by 7 bases, with 9 bases between the two germline ends. CDR3 length equals 12 residues. CDR1 is GTSNPN and CDR2 is SVGIG in the germline V gene (reference sequence). CDR3 coding DNA: TGTGCCTGGAGTAGCGGGCGAAATGAGCAGTTCTTC. Translation gives CAWSSGRNEQFF.

The chain couples TRBV28 to TRBJ2-7; TRBD1 aligns across 9 bases. Germline CDR1 MDHEN, CDR2 SYDVKM. V dropped 5 bases and J dropped 4; count of bases not matched to a gene: 15. The CDR3 runs 17 residues. CDR3 nucleotide sequence: TGTGCCAGCAGTCCCCCGGTTGGGACAGGGAATGGTTACGAGCAGTACTTC. This codes for CASSPPVGTGNGYEQYF.

This chain uses TRBV7-3 with TRBJ2-1; tentatively, D is TRBD1 (6 bases). Per the germline V gene, CDR1 is SGHTA and CDR2 is FQGTGA. Trimming took 4 bases from V and 4 from J, leaving 8 bases between them. CDR3 size: 13 residues. The CDR3 DNA reads as TGTGCCAGCAGCTCGGACAGATACAATGAGCAGTTCTTC. It codes for CASSSDRYNEQFF.

The chain employs TRBV25-1 and TRBJ1-2; D is unclear. The germline V gene has CDR1 MGHDK and CDR2 SYGVNS. The V gene lost 5 bases and the J gene lost 0 bases, with 13 bases spanning the gap. This CDR3 region has 15 residues. CDR3 sequence reads: CASSLGGGTNYGYTF. The CDR3 DNA follows: TGTGCCAGCAGTTTAGGAGGAGGGACTAACTATGGCTACACCTTC.

The table lists this clone with a count of one. This chain links TRBV18 with TRBJ1-2; 9 bases agree with TRBD1. The CDR3 runs to 17 residues. CDR1 is KGHSH, CDR2 LQKENI, per germline. V was clipped by 6 bases and J by 4 bases; unmatched bases: 15. The CDR3 loop is CASSLNARTGEFYGYTF. In DNA form, the CDR3 reads TGTGCCAGCTCGCTGAATGCAAGGACAGGGGAATTCTATGGCTACACCTTC. Looking up the rest from reference TRBV18 and TRBJ1-2 gives the full variable domain: NAGVMQNPRHLVRRRGQEARLRCSPMKGHSHVYWYRQLPEEGLKFMVYLQKENIIDESGMPKERFSAEFPKEGPSILRIQQVVRGDSAAYFCASSLNARTGEFYGYTFGSGTRLTVV.

Written as DNA, the CDR3 is TGTGCCAGCAGCTGGGACAGGGGAACCCAGCATTTT. It yields the protein CASSWDRGTQHF. The chain joins TRBV7-3 to TRBJ1-5; 10 nucleotides align to TRBD1. The CDR3 totals 12 residues. CDR1 and CDR2 from the germline V gene are SGHTA and FQGTGA. With 4 bases clipped from V and 11 bases from J, the junction kept 2 bases outside the gene matches. The entire variable domain, with the rest obtained from reference TRBV7-3 and TRBJ1-5, is as follows: GAGVSQTPSNKVTEKGKYVELRCDPISGHTALYWYRQSLGQGPEFLIYFQGTGAADDSGLPNDRFFAVRPEGSVSTLKIQRTERGDSAVYLCASSWDRGTQHFGDGTRLSIL.

In its sample, this clone was seen once. The V and J genes are TRBV28 and TRBJ1-6, with a weak D call TRBD1 (6 bases). CDR1 is MDHEN and CDR2 is SYDVKM in the germline V gene. The CDR3 sequence is 17 residues long. Trimming cost V 9 bases and J 0 bases, with 18 bases left between them. The chain's CDR3 is CASEGRGFSSYNSPLHF. Here the CDR3 DNA reads TGTGCCAGTGAGGGCAGGGGCTTCAGCTCCTATAATTCACCCCTCCACTTT. Full variable domain (outside the CDR3, taken from reference TRBV28 and TRBJ1-6): DVKVTQSSRYLVKRTGEKVFLECVQDMDHENMFWYRQDPGLGLRLIYFSYDVKMKEKGDIPEGYSVSREKKERFSLILESASTNQTSMYLCASEGRGFSSYNSPLHFGNGTRLTVT.

The chain recombines TRBV19 with TRBJ1-6, with D perhaps TRBD1 (5 bases). The CDR3 consists of 15 residues. CDR1 LNHDA and CDR2 SQIVND come from the germline V gene (reference sequence). V dropped 8 bases and J dropped 1 base, with 12 bases sitting between them. The CDR3 protein is CASCTGGSYNSPLHF. The CDR3 DNA sequence: TGTGCCAGTTGTACAGGAGGGTCCTATAATTCACCCCTCCACTTT.

The rearrangement links TRBV10-2 to TRBJ1-5; 9 bases are shared with TRBD1. CDR1 WSHSY and CDR2 SAAADI come from the germline V gene. V lost 6 bases, J lost 1 base, and 7 bases stayed unmatched. The CDR3 totals 16 residues. The CDR3 DNA reads TGCGCCAGCAGGGCCGGGACAGGGTGGAGCAATCAGCCCCAGCATTTT. Amino acids: CASRAGTGWSNQPQHF.

The genes are TRBV18 and TRBJ2-4; 7 bases match TRBD1. The trim removed 6 bases at V and 1 base at J, leaving 6 bases unmatched. The CDR3 consists of 15 residues. Germline V gene lookup returns CDR1 KGHSH and CDR2 LQKENI. The CDR3 is CASSRTGQAKNIQYF. CDR3 nucleotide sequence: TGTGCCAGCTCGAGGACAGGCCAGGCCAAAAACATTCAGTACTTC. The full variable domain, completed using reference TRBV18 and TRBJ2-4, is NAGVMQNPRHLVRRRGQEARLRCSPMKGHSHVYWYRQLPEEGLKFMVYLQKENIIDESGMPKERFSAEFPKEGPSILRIQQVVRGDSAAYFCASSRTGQAKNIQYFGAGTRLSVL.

The V call is TRBV19, the J call TRBJ1-2; D unclear. Germline CDR1 LNHDA, CDR2 SQIVND (reference sequence). The germline V and J ends were trimmed by 5 bases and 8 bases, with 12 bases remaining between them. The CDR3 sequence is 12 residues long. The CDR3 bases are TGTGCCAGTAGTGTGTCGGGAGGAGGCTACACCTTC. Amino acids: CASSVSGGGYTF.

The gene calls are TRBV11-3 and TRBJ2-2, with D unresolved. The CDR3 runs 14 residues. Trimming left V 3 bases short and J 1 base short, with 6 bases between. CDR1 SGHNT and CDR2 YENEEA come from the germline V gene. The DNA for the CDR3 is TGTGCCAGCAGCTTCCGCGGGAACACCGGGGAGCTGTTTTTT. Translating it yields CASSFRGNTGELFF.

This chain links TRBV7-6 with TRBJ1-5, with D tentatively TRBD1 (6 bases). The CDR3 has 15 residues. Looked up from germline, CDR1 is SGHVS and CDR2 is FNYEAQ. Trimming took off 1 base at V and 0 bases at J, with 7 bases between the two ends. The chain's CDR3 is CASSLEDSSNQPQHF. CDR3 nucleotides: TGTGCCAGCAGCTTAGAGGACAGTAGCAATCAGCCCCAGCATTTT.

This clone occurred a few times. The chain couples TRBV29-1 to TRBJ2-3; D is unclear. Germline V gene data show CDR1 as SQVTM and CDR2 as ANQGSEA. The V gene lost 7 bases and the J gene lost 1 base, with 9 bases spanning the gap. The CDR3 length is 12 residues. CDR3 protein: CSGRQGTDTQYF. CDR3 nucleotides: TGCAGCGGTCGGCAGGGCACAGATACGCAGTATTTT.

This chain connects TRBV7-9 to TRBJ1-4; D remains unclear. This CDR3 has 16 amino acids. V lost 3 bases to trimming and J lost 8 bases, with 19 bases between them. Germline CDR1 and CDR2: SEHNR and FQNEAQ (reference sequence). CDR3 protein: CASSFFDSAAEEKLFF. The DNA for the CDR3 is TGTGCCAGCAGCTTTTTCGATAGTGCGGCTGAGGAAAAACTGTTTTTT. Full variable domain (rest looked up from reference TRBV7-9 and TRBJ1-4): DTGVSQNPRHKITKRGQNVTFRCDPISEHNRLYWYRQTLGQGPEFLTYFQNEAQLEKSRLLSDRFSAERPKGSFSTLEIQRTEQGDSAMYLCASSFFDSAAEEKLFFGSGTQLSVL.

This clone was detected only a few times. V gene TRBV9 combines with J gene TRBJ2-2; 7 bases fit TRBD1. Trimming cost V 5 bases and J 5 bases; bases outside gene matches: 0. The CDR3 covers 12 residues. The germline CDR1 and CDR2 sequences are SGDLS and YYNGEE. The CDR3 coding sequence is TGTGCCAGCAGACAGGGGACCGGGGAGCTGTTTTTT. It yields the protein CASRQGTGELFF.

The chain joins TRBV19 to TRBJ2-6; D perhaps matches TRBD1 (5 bases). The CDR3 spans 16 residues. Trimming removed 4 bases at V and 0 bases at J, with 10 bases between. CDR1 and CDR2 (germline): LNHDA, SQIVND (reference sequence). The DNA for the CDR3 is TGTGCCAGTAGTACCCCAGGGCCCTCTGGGGCCAACGTCCTGACTTTC. Its protein is CASSTPGPSGANVLTF.

The chain has TRBV7-2 and TRBJ2-5, with 8 bases identical to TRBD2. With V trimmed by 4 bases and J by 2 bases, 6 bases remained unmatched. This CDR3 region has 15 residues. Germline V gives CDR1 SGHTA, CDR2 FQGNSA. Here the CDR3 reads CASSSVAGSQETQYF. CDR3 nucleotide sequence: TGTGCCAGCAGCTCCGTAGCGGGGTCTCAAGAGACCCAGTACTTC.

The V and J genes are TRBV29-1 and TRBJ2-3; 12 nucleotides align to TRBD2. This CDR3 contains 14 residues. V was pared by 0 bases and J by 8 bases, with 3 bases of the junction left unmatched. Germline values: CDR1 SQVTM, CDR2 ANQGSEA. The chain's CDR3 is CSVEETSGGVTQYF. The CDR3 region has the DNA TGCAGCGTTGAAGAGACTAGCGGGGGAGTTACGCAGTATTTT.

The chain is built from TRBV7-2 and TRBJ1-6; D is uncertain. The ends were cut back, 7 bases at V and 7 bases at J, with 14 bases in the middle. From germline, CDR1 is SGHTA and CDR2 FQGNSA. The CDR3 consists of 14 residues. The CDR3 bases are TGTGCCAGCACCCGGGATGGAACAAATTCACCCCTCCACTTT. Its protein is CASTRDGTNSPLHF. The full variable domain, completed using reference TRBV7-2 and TRBJ1-6, is GAGVSQSPSNKVTEKGKDVELRCDPISGHTALYWYRQSLGQGLEFLIYFQGNSAPDKSGLPSDRFSAERTGGSVSTLTIQRTQQEDSAVYLCASTRDGTNSPLHFGNGTRLTVT.

The J gene is TRBJ1-1, the V gene TRBV19, with D possibly matching TRBD1 (6 bases). The CDR3 contains 13 residues. V was shortened by 6 bases and J by 4 bases, with 12 bases between the two germline ends. Germline V gene lookup returns CDR1 LNHDA and CDR2 SQIVND (reference sequence). The CDR3 DNA reads as TGTGCCAGTAGACTAGTGGGGGCCACTGAAGCTTTCTTT. It yields the protein CASRLVGATEAFF.

In this sample, this clone turned up once. The rearrangement uses TRBV18 and TRBJ2-7; 9 bases match TRBD1. CDR3 length equals 14 residues. Germline V gives CDR1 KGHSH, CDR2 LQKENI. The V and J ends lost 3 bases and 4 bases, in that order; junction bases with no gene match: 4. The CDR3 nucleotides read TGTGCCAGCTCACCCGGACAGGGGAAATACGAGCAGTACTTC. It is translated as CASSPGQGKYEQYF.

The rearrangement links TRBV7-8 to TRBJ1-2; 7 nucleotides match TRBD1. The CDR3 is 14 amino acids. With V trimmed by 5 bases and J by 8 bases, 11 bases remained unmatched. Germline V gives CDR1 SGHVS, CDR2 FQNEAQ. CDR3: CASSTRTGVVGYTF. In DNA form, the CDR3 reads TGTGCCAGCAGCACGAGGACAGGAGTAGTAGGCTACACCTTC.